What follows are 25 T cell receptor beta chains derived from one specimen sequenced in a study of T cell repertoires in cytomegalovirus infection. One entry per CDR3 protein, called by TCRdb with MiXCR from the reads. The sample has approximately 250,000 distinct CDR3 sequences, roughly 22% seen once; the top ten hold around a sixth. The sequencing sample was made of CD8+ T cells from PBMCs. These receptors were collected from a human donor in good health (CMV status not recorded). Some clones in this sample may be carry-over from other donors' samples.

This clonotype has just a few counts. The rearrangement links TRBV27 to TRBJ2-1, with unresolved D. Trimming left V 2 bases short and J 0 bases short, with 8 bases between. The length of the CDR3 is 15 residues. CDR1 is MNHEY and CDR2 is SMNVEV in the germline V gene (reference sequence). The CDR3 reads CASSLILSSYNEQFF. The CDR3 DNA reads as TGTGCCAGCAGTTTAATTTTAAGCTCCTACAATGAGCAGTTCTTC.

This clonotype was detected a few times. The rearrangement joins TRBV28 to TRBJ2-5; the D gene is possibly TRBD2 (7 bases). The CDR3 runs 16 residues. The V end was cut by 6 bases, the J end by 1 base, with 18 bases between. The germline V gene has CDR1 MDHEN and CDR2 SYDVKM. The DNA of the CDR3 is TGTGCCAGCAGCCCCTCCGGGGGGCCTCTCCAAGAGACCCAGTACTTC. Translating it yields CASSPSGGPLQETQYF.

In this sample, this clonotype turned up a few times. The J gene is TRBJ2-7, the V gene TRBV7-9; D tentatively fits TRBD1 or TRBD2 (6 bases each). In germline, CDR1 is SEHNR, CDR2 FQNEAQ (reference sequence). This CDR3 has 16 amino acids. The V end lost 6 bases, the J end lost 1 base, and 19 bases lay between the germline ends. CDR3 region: CASRGGGGGGSYEQYF. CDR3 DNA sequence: TGTGCCAGCAGAGGAGGGGGTGGGGGAGGATCCTACGAGCAGTACTTC.

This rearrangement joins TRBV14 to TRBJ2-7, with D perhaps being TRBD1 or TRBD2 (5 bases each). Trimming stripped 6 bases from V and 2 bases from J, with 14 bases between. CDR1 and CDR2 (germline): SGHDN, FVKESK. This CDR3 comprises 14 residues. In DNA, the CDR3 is TGTGCCAGCAGTCAATTCCGGGACGCCTACGAGCAGTACTTC. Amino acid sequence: CASSQFRDAYEQYF.

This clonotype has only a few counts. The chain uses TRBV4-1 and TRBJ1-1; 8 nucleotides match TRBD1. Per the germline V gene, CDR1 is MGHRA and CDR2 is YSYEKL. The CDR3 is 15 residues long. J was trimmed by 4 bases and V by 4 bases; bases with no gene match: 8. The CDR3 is CASSPRGPVVTEAFF. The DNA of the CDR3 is TGCGCCAGCAGCCCCAGGGGGCCCGTAGTCACTGAAGCTTTCTTT.

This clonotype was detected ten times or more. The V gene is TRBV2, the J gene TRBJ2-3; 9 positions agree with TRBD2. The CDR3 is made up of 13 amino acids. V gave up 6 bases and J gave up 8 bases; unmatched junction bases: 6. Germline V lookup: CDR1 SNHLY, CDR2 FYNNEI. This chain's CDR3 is CASRGISGSTQYF. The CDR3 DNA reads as TGTGCCAGCAGGGGAATTAGCGGGAGTACGCAGTATTTT.

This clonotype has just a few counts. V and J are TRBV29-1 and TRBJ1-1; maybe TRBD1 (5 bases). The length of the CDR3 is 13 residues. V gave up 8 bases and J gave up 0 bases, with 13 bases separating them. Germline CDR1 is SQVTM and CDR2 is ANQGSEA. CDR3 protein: CSSLGVMNTEAFF. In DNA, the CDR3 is TGCAGCAGCTTAGGGGTAATGAACACTGAAGCTTTCTTT.

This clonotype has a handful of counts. The CDR3 region is CATSRAGAPASYNEQFF. The CDR3 DNA reads as TGTGCCACCAGCAGGGCCGGGGCGCCTGCGTCCTACAATGAGCAGTTCTTC. This sequence joins TRBV15 and TRBJ2-1; D possibly uses TRBD1 or TRBD2 (5 bases each). From germline, CDR1 is LNHNV and CDR2 YYDKDF (reference sequence). The CDR3 totals 17 residues. V lost 3 bases and J 1 base, leaving 16 bases between the germline ends. Full variable domain (missing parts from reference TRBV15 and TRBJ2-1): DAMVIQNPRYQVTQFGKPVTLSCSQTLNHNVMYWYQQKSSQAPKLLFHYYDKDFNNEADTPDNFQSRRPNTSFCFLDIRSPGLGDTAMYLCATSRAGAPASYNEQFFGPGTRLTVL.

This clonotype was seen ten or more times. The CDR3 reads CASSFVTGGYNEQFF. The CDR3 bases are TGTGCCAGCAGTTTCGTGACAGGGGGTTACAATGAGCAGTTCTTC. V gene TRBV28 combines with J gene TRBJ2-1, with TRBD1 matching 9 bases. The CDR3 runs to 15 residues. Germline loops: CDR1 MDHEN, CDR2 SYDVKM. V was clipped by 3 bases and J by 4 bases; unmatched bases: 4. Looking up the rest from reference TRBV28 and TRBJ2-1 gives the full variable domain: DVKVTQSSRYLVKRTGEKVFLECVQDMDHENMFWYRQDPGLGLRLIYFSYDVKMKEKGDIPEGYSVSREKKERFSLILESASTNQTSMYLCASSFVTGGYNEQFFGPGTRLTVL.

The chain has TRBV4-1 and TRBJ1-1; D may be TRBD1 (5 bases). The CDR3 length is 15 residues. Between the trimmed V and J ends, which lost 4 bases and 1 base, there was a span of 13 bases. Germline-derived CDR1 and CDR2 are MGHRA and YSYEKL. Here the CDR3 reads CASSRPEGSNTEAFF. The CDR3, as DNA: TGCGCCAGCAGCCGGCCCGAGGGGTCGAACACTGAAGCTTTCTTT.

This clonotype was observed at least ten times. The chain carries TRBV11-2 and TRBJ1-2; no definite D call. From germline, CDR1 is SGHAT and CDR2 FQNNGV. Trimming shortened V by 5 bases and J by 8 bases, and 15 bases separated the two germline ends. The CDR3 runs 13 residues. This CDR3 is CASSDPGQRGYTF. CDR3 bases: TGTGCCAGCAGCGACCCCGGGCAGAGGGGCTACACCTTC. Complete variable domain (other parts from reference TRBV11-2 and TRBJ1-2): EAGVAQSPRYKIIEKRQSVAFWCNPISGHATLYWYQQILGQGPKLLIQFQNNGVVDDSQLPKDRFSAERLKGVDSTLKIQPAKLEDSAVYLCASSDPGQRGYTFGSGTRLTVV.

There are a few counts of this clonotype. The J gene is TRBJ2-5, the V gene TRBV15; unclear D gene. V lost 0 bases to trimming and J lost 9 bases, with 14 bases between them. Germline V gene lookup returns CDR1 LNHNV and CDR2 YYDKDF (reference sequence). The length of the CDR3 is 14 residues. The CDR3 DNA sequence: TGTGCCACCAGCAGAGAACGAGACCTCTGGGCCCAGTACTTC. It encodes CATSRERDLWAQYF. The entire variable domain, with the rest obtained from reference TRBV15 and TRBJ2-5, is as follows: DAMVIQNPRYQVTQFGKPVTLSCSQTLNHNVMYWYQQKSSQAPKLLFHYYDKDFNNEADTPDNFQSRRPNTSFCFLDIRSPGLGDTAMYLCATSRERDLWAQYFGPGTRLLVL.

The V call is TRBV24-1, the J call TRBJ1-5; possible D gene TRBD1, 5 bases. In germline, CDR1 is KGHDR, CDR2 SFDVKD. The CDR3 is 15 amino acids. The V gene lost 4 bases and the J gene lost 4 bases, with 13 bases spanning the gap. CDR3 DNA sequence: TGTGCCACCAGTGACGATCCGGGGGTTAATCAGCCCCAGCATTTT. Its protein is CATSDDPGVNQPQHF.

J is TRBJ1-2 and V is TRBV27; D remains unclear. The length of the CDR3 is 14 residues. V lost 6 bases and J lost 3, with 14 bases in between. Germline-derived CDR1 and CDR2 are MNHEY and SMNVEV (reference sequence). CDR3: CASSGGVGHYGYTF. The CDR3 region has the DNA TGTGCCAGCAGCGGCGGTGTAGGGCACTATGGCTACACCTTC.

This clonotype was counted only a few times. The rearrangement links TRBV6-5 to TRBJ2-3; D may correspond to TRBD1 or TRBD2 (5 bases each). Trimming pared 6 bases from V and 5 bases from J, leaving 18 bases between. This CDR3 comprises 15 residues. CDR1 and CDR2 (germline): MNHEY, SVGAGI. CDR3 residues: CASSPSGTAQDTQYF. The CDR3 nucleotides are TGTGCCAGCAGCCCGTCCGGGACCGCCCAAGATACGCAGTATTTT.

CDR3 region: CASIRPGPYEQYF. The CDR3 nucleotides read TGCGCCAGCATAAGACCGGGACCCTACGAGCAGTACTTC. The rearrangement links TRBV23-1 to TRBJ2-7; D could derive from TRBD1 or TRBD2 (5 bases each). TRBV23-1 is an ORF for which the function is uncertain. V lost 7 bases and J 2 bases, leaving 12 bases between the germline ends. This CDR3 contains 13 residues.

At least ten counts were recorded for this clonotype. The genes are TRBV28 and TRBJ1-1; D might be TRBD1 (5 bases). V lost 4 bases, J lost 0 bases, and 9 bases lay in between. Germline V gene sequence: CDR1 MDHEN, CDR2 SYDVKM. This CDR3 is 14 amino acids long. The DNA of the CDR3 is TGTGCCAGCAGTTGGGGGAACATGAACACTGAAGCTTTCTTT. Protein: CASSWGNMNTEAFF.

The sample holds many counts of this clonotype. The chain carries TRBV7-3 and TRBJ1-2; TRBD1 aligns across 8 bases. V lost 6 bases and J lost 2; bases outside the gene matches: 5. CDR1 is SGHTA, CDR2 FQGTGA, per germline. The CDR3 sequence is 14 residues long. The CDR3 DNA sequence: TGTGCCAGCAGTCGCGGACAGGGAAACTATGGCTACACCTTC. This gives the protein CASSRGQGNYGYTF.

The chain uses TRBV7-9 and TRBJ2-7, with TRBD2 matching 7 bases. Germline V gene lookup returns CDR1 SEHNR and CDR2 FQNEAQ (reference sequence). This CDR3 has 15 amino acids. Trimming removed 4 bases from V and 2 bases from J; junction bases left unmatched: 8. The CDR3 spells CASSSSRGGTYEQYF. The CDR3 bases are TGTGCCAGCAGCTCGTCTCGCGGGGGAACCTACGAGCAGTACTTC.

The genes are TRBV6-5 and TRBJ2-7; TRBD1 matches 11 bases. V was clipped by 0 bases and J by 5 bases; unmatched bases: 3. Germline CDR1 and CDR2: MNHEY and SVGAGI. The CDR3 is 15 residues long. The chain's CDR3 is CASSYSDRGLNEQYF. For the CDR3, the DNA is TGTGCCAGCAGTTACTCGGACAGGGGGCTAAACGAGCAGTACTTC.

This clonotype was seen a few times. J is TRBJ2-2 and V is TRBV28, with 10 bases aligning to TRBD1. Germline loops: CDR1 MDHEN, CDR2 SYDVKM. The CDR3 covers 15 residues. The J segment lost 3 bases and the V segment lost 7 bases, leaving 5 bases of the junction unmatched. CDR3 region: CASTFGTGDTGELFF. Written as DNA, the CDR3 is TGTGCCAGCACCTTTGGGACAGGGGACACCGGGGAGCTGTTTTTT.

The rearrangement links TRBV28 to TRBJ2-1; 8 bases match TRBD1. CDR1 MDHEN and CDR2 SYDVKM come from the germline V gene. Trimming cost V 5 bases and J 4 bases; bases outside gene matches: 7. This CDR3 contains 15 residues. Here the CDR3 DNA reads TGTGCCAGCAGTGGACAGGGTGATGGGTACAATGAGCAGTTCTTC. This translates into CASSGQGDGYNEQFF.

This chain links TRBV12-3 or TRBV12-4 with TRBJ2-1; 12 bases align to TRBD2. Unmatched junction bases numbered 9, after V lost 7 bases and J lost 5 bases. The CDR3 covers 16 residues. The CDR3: CASTHPLAGGDNEQFF. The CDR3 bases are TGTGCCAGCACCCACCCTCTAGCGGGGGGGGACAATGAGCAGTTCTTC.

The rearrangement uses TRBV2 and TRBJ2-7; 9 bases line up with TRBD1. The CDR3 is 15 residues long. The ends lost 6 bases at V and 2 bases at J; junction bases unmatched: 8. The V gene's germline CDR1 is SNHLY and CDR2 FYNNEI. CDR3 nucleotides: TGTGCCAGCAGGCCAAGAGGGACAGGGACCTACGAGCAGTACTTC. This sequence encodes CASRPRGTGTYEQYF.

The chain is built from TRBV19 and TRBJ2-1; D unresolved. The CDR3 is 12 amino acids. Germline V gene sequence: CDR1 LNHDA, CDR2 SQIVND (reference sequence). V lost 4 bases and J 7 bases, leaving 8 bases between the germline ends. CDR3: CASSRFGNEQFF. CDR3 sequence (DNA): TGTGCCAGTAGTAGGTTCGGGAATGAGCAGTTCTTC.